This TCR beta chain was recovered during a study of metastatic and nonmetastatic thyroid tumors (dated by TCRdb to 2018 to 2021). In the study overall: The researchers compared repertoires between peripheral blood samples and tumor or nodule tissue samples from patients with malignant or benign thyroid disease.

This clone has ten or more counts. This clone's antigen is unknown. No base quality information exists; no much larger clone differs at one position. Library prep was done by PCR. Sequenced using an Illumina HiSeq 4000. High-throughput sequencing was used to profile the CDR3 region of the TCR beta-chain in every patient. In the source study's methods: The researchers built a classifier to tell apart papillary thyroid cancer patients with distant metastasis, based on CDR3 differences among clinicopathological groups. Repertoire diversity was assessed with the Shannon index, and tumor-blood repertoire similarity with the Morisita-Horn index. The public reads were quality trimmed at Q25 with fastp and then assembled into clones with MiXCR by TCRdb, keeping productive beta chains. For this entry, the V and J calls and clone size follow TCRdb and not the study's own pipeline. In this sample the table shows over 45,000 clones, approximately 20% of which occur a single time. 3.8% of the sample comes from the top ten.

What the research found in general, with its limitations: In both blood and tumor samples, malignant tumors were reported to have significantly higher TCR beta diversity than benign nodules.

V loses 2 bases, J loses 1 base, and the germline ends lie 17 bases apart. Looking up the germline V gene (reference sequence) yields CDR1 GTSNPN and CDR2 SVGIG. Measured from the cysteine to the phenylalanine, the CDR3 is 16 residues long. Only CDR3 DNA is held: 48 bases, read in frame from base 1. No patient had received any treatment before thyroid surgery. The study retrospectively analysed patient clinical samples collected from the early 2010s to the late 2010s using T-cell receptor beta sequencing. The TCR was taken from a male donor with papillary thyroid cancer or a benign thyroid nodule (not recorded which). Some clones in this sample may be carry-over from other donors' samples. The rearrangement combines TRBV30 with TRBJ1-1; the D gene lacks a confident call. Sample: blood. The nucleotide sequence reads as follows: TGTGCCTGGAGTCCCCTTCCCAACGTGACGAACACTGAAGCTTTCTTT. This sequence encodes CAWSPLPNVTNTEAFF.